This TCR beta chain was retrieved from a study of response to subunit inactivated influenza vaccine. General study findings and limits: The study's authors posited that every seasonal influenza vaccination enlists few new T cells.

A note on this clonotype: The antigen remains undetermined.

TCRdb ran MiXCR on the RT-PCR reads and lists one entry per CDR3 protein. The sample lists 500,000 to 550,000 distinct CDR3 sequences, approximately 6.9% occurring once. Germline assignment: CDR1 MNHEY and CDR2 SMNVEV (reference sequence). The CDR3 consists of 15 residues. V was cut by 2 bases and J by 6 bases, with 17 bases left in between. The TCR sequence derives from a man between 50 and 69 years old who received an inactivated influenza vaccine. The chain recombines TRBV27 with TRBJ2-7, with a tentative D call TRBD1 (6 bases). The sample here was PBMCs from blood, taken 23 months after vaccination. Written as DNA, the CDR3 is TGTGCCAGCAGTTTAAACAGGGCCTCTACTAGCGAGCAGTACTTC. Translation gives CASSLNRASTSEQYF.